Here is one T cell receptor (beta chain) with its context. Its antigen is not known. This sample was included in a study of cytomegalovirus exposure and HLA in healthy donors. Findings and caveats of the study: Later analysis identified a missense DCLRE1C variant that was linked to TCR beta V- and J-gene trimming. DRB1 had the most TCR associations and HLA-C the fewest, a later analysis found, with rates varying by HLA locus.

Primers: 60 Vbeta forward and 13 Jbeta reverse. The authors' processing: Around 12 million of tens of millions of unique TCR beta chains were shared, per a later count. Produced via immunoSEQ multiplex PCR; TCRdb's table is partial and in-frame only. For V, J and clone size, that table is used; D and trimming come from the DNA. The top ten hold over 2% of the sample, which has about 130,000 clones, around 71% seen once. This CDR3 comprises 15 residues. V lost 4 bases and J lost 2, with 14 bases in between. CDR1 is SGHNT, CDR2 YYREEE, per germline (reference sequence). The chain combines TRBV5-4 with TRBJ2-3; D might be TRBD1 (6 bases). Material for sequencing was PBMCs. This TCR came from a woman in her sixties in good health and CMV-seropositive. CDR3 in amino acids: CASSTGQSVTDTQYF. The DNA for the CDR3 is TGTGCCAGCAGCACTGGACAGTCAGTCACAGATACGCAGTATTTT.